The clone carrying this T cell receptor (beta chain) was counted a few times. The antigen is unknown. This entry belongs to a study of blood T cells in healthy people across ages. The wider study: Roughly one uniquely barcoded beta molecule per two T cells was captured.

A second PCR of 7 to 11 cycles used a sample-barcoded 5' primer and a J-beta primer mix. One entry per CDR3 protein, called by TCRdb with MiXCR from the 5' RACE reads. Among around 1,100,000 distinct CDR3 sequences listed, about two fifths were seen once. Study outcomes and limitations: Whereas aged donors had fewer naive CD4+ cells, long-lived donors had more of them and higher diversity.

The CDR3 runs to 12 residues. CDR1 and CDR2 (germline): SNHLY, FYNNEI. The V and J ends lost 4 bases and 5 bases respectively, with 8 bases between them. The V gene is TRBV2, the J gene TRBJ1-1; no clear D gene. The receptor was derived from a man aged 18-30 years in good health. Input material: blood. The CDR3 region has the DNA TGTGCCAGCAGTGTCGTTTCGACTGAAGCTTTCTTT. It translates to CASSVVSTEAFF.